A selection of T cell receptor beta chains follows, all from one sample in a study of identical twins. TCRdb re-called the 5' RACE reads with MiXCR, one entry per CDR3 protein. The data show 1.5 million or so distinct CDR3 sequences, under 35% seen once. The specimen was cord blood. These receptors originate from a newborn girl in good health. Each CDR3 is given with its conserved first and last residue. Each record gives: clone size, J gene, D gene, V gene, CDR3 DNA, CDR3 protein. The D gene is left open where the match is weak. Clone size, where shown, is once, few, many, or a class for clones that have expanded.

NA,TRBJ2-7,TRBD1,TRBV5-6,TGTGCCAGCACCACCGACAGGGCCCCCTACTACGAGCAGTACTTC,CASTTDRAPYYEQYF
NA,TRBJ1-2,TRBD1,TRBV10-3,TGTGCCACCCGACAAACAGGGGGCACCTTTAACTATGGCTACACCTTC,CATRQTGGTFNYGYTF
NA,TRBJ2-1,TRBD2,TRBV12-5,TGTGCTAGTGGTTCACTTCGGGTAGCGGGAGGGTACTACTACAATAAGCAGTTCTTC,CASGSLRVAGGYYYNKQFF
few,TRBJ2-3,TRBD2,TRBV7-6,TGTGCCAGCAGCTTAGGGGCGCGGGGGGCCACAGATACGCAGTATTTT,CASSLGARGATDTQYF
many,TRBJ2-3,TRBD1,TRBV29-1,TGCAGCGTTGAAGATGGGACAGGGGCAGATACGCAGTATTTT,CSVEDGTGADTQYF
NA,TRBJ2-7,TRBD2,TRBV20-1,TGCAGTGCGGGACTAACGGGGCGTTACGAGCAGTACTTC,CSAGLTGRYEQYF
once,TRBJ1-5,NA,TRBV18,TGTGCCAGCTCACCCGATCCGGGTCGCAATCAGCCCCAGCATTTT,CASSPDPGRNQPQHF
NA,TRBJ2-7,NA,TRBV7-7,TGTGCTAGCAGCCCGAAGGGACCCCGCCTCGAGCAGTACTTC,CASSPKGPRLEQYF
many,TRBJ2-7,NA,TRBV11-2,TGTGCCAGCAGCATCCAGACGGGAGAGCAGTACTTC,CASSIQTGEQYF
few,TRBJ2-3,NA,TRBV30,TGTGCCTGGAGTGCAGATACGCAGTATTTT,CAWSADTQYF
few,TRBJ2-1,NA,TRBV12-3/TRBV12-4,TGTGCCAGCAGGGACGAGGGGCGCAGCTCCTACAATGAGCAGTTCTTC,CASRDEGRSSYNEQFF
NA,TRBJ2-1,TRBD2,TRBV10-2,TGCGCCACTAAAGCCGTAGCGGGGGGGAACTATGAGCAGTTCTTC,CATKAVAGGNYEQFF
many,TRBJ2-1,NA,TRBV5-1,TGCGCCAGCAGCCTCGCCGCGAGGGTGAGCTCCTACAATGAGCAGTTCTTC,CASSLAARVSSYNEQFF
NA,TRBJ2-1,NA,TRBV15,TGTGCCACCAGCAGAGATCTCGGAGAAATTCGGTTCTTC,CATSRDLGEIRFF
NA,TRBJ2-5,NA,TRBV12-3/TRBV12-4,TGTGCCAGCAGTTCCGGGCCCGGGAAGACCCAGTACTTC,CASSSGPGKTQYF
few,TRBJ2-5,TRBD1,TRBV20-1,TGCAGTGCTAGAGATAAACAGGGGGCAGAGACCCAGTACTTC,CSARDKQGAETQYF
few,TRBJ2-1,NA,TRBV6-2/TRBV6-3,TGTGCCAGCAGTTACCCAGGGGACTTATACAATGAGCAGTTCTTC,CASSYPGDLYNEQFF
NA,TRBJ2-7,NA,TRBV20-1,TGCAGTGCGCCTGACCGAAAGGGACTCTCCTACGAGCAGTACTTC,CSAPDRKGLSYEQYF
NA,TRBJ2-2,NA,TRBV12-3/TRBV12-4,TGTGCCAGCATCTGGTCCCCGAACACCGGGGAGCTGTTTTTT,CASIWSPNTGELFF
NA,TRBJ2-4,NA,TRBV11-2,TGTGCCAGCAGCCCCTCGGACAGTCAAAACATTCAGTACTTC,CASSPSDSQNIQYF
NA,TRBJ2-2,NA,TRBV20-1,TGCAGTGCAGGCCGGCGGCAGAACACCGGGGAGCTGTTTTTT,CSAGRRQNTGELFF
few,TRBJ2-3,NA,TRBV12-3/TRBV12-4,TGTGCCAGCAGACCCCAGCTAGCACCCGATACGCAGTATTTT,CASRPQLAPDTQYF
few,TRBJ1-2,TRBD1,TRBV7-9,TGTGCCAGCAGCGGTCCCGGGGACAGAGTTAACTATGGCTACACCTTC,CASSGPGDRVNYGYTF
many,TRBJ1-6,TRBD1,TRBV6-5,TGTGCCAGCAGTTCGGACAGGGGTTCACCCCTCCACTTT,CASSSDRGSPLHF
NA,TRBJ2-5,NA,TRBV20-1,TGCAGTGCTAGAGAGTCAGAGGCCCGAGAGACCCAGTACTTC,CSARESEARETQYF
NA,TRBJ2-7,TRBD1,TRBV7-9,TGTGCCAGCAGCTTAGACACACGGACAGGGGGCGGCTACGAGCAGTACTTC,CASSLDTRTGGGYEQYF
NA,TRBJ2-3,NA,TRBV28,TGTGCCAGCAGTTCTTTTGCTATTTCCACAGATACGCAGTATTTT,CASSSFAISTDTQYF
NA,TRBJ2-7,NA,TRBV19,TGTGCCAGTAGCCTAAGCCGGGGCCATTACGAGCAGTACTTC,CASSLSRGHYEQYF
NA,TRBJ2-3,NA,TRBV27,TGTGCCAGCATGACGGAGGACACGAGCACAGATACGCAGTATTTT,CASMTEDTSTDTQYF
NA,TRBJ2-7,TRBD2,TRBV28,TGTGCCAGCAGTGCCGGGACTACCGTCTACGAGCAGTACTTC,CASSAGTTVYEQYF
NA,TRBJ2-3,NA,TRBV7-2,TGTGCCAGCAGCTTAGGCGGGACCGGGGCAGATACGCAGTATTTT,CASSLGGTGADTQYF
NA,TRBJ2-7,TRBD1,TRBV29-1,TGCAGCGTTGTGGACAGGGTCAACGAGCAGTACTTC,CSVVDRVNEQYF
NA,TRBJ1-2,TRBD1,TRBV5-1,TGCGCCAGCAGCTTGGGAGGGGGCAACAGCTACACCTTC,CASSLGGGNSYTF
NA,TRBJ2-1,NA,TRBV4-1,TGCGCCAGCAGCCAAGGCCAGCGCCCACCCTACAATGAGCAGTTCTTC,CASSQGQRPPYNEQFF
NA,TRBJ2-7,TRBD2,TRBV20-1,TGCAGCGCCGGGCGGGAGGGCCTGGGGGAGCAGTACTTC,CSAGREGLGEQYF